This T cell receptor (beta chain) is drawn from a study of T cells in localized non-small cell lung cancer. A note on this clone: What it binds is not known.

Using immunoSEQ multiplex PCR, the repertoire was profiled, and TCRdb retains in-frame clones only, with some absent. The sample shows some 21,000 clones, about nine tenths of them seen only once. Points from the study as a whole: Maximal T cell clonality occurred in uninvolved adjacent lung, with tumor ranking below it. There were a median around 59 of the top 100 tumor clones appearing in adjacent lung. Heterogeneity cannot be ruled out, as sequencing used one tumor region only.

This specimen was peripheral blood, taken before any cancer treatment. The TCR comes from a man aged 40 to 69 with stage I lung adenocarcinoma.

The CDR3 bases are TGCGCCAGCAGGCTGAGGTGGACAGTAGATCCCGGGGAGCTGTTTTTT. Residues: CASRLRWTVDPGELFF. The chain carries TRBV5-1 and TRBJ2-2; D is possibly TRBD1 (6 bases). This CDR3 has 16 residues. V dropped 5 bases and J dropped 6 bases, with 20 bases sitting between them. The germline V gene has CDR1 SGHRS and CDR2 YFSETQ.